The count of the clone carrying this TCR beta chain is one. This sample is drawn from a study of blood T cell repertoires in COVID-19. V was pared by 7 bases and J by 0 bases, with 9 bases between. Per germline, CDR1 MNHEY and CDR2 SVGAGI. This CDR3 is 13 amino acids long. The table came from immunoSEQ multiplex PCR; TCRdb's copy has only in-frame clones and leaves some out. The sample holds approximately 11,000 clones; nearly 90% are singletons and the top ten take 20% to 30%. Specimen: peripheral blood. V is TRBV6-5 and J is TRBJ1-1, with D uncertain. The TCR originated in a man aged 30 to 45 with active or convalescent COVID-19. In DNA, the CDR3 is TGTGCCAGCAACAGAAACTTGAACACTGAAGCTTTCTTT. This translates into CASNRNLNTEAFF.